The rows below give T cell receptor beta chains drawn from one sample of a study of cytomegalovirus exposure and HLA in healthy donors. Generated by immunoSEQ multiplex PCR, the TCRdb table keeps only in-frame clones and is missing some. This sample contains approximately 61,000 clones. Input material: PBMCs. All receptors come from a woman aged 18-29 years in good health and CMV-seronegative. The CDR3 runs from the conserved cysteine through the conserved F or W. D genes are given only for firm matches.

>TRBD1|TRBV18|TRBJ1-5
TGTGCCAGCTCCCAGGGACAGGCTTACAATCAGCCCCAGCATTTT
CASSQGQAYNQPQHF
>NA|TRBV23-1|TRBJ1-1
TGCGCCAGCGGTGCTTCAGGGGACACTGAAGCTTTCTTT
CASGASGDTEAFF
>NA|TRBV5-4|TRBJ1-1
TGTGCCAGCAGCTCGACACCCCTAACTGAAGCTTTCTTT
CASSSTPLTEAFF
>NA|TRBV2|TRBJ2-2
TGTGCCAGCAGTGAAGACAGGATAAGGATCGGGGAGCTGTTTTTT
CASSEDRIRIGELFF
>TRBD2|TRBV4-1|TRBJ2-7
TGCGCCAGCAGCCCGCCTAGCGGGAGGGCCCTCAACGAGCAGTACTTC
CASSPPSGRALNEQYF
>NA|TRBV2|TRBJ1-2
TGTGCCTCGAACAGCTACCAAGATGGCTACACCTTC
CASNSYQDGYTF
>TRBD1|TRBV27|TRBJ1-2
TGTGCCAGCAGTCCATCTTCGACAGGGATCTATGGCTACACCTTC
CASSPSSTGIYGYTF
>TRBD1|TRBV5-1|TRBJ2-7
TGCGCCAGCAGACCGGCCGGGACAGGGGCTGGCGAGCAGTACTTC
CASRPAGTGAGEQYF
>NA|TRBV2|TRBJ1-5
TGTGCCAGCAGCGCAGATAGCAATCAGCCCCAGCATTTT
CASSADSNQPQHF
>NA|TRBV6-5|TRBJ1-5
TGTGCCAGCAGTTACTCAACGGGTCAGCCCCAGCATTTT
CASSYSTGQPQHF
>NA|TRBV5-1|TRBJ1-3
TGCGCCAGCAGCCCAAACAGACAGGCCTCTGGAAACACCATATATTTT
CASSPNRQASGNTIYF
>NA|TRBV28|TRBJ2-1
TGTGCCAGCAGTTTATCTAGACGTGAGCAGTTCTTC
CASSLSRREQFF
>NA|TRBV5-1|TRBJ1-1
TGCGCCAGCAGCAAGAACAGGGTAGGCACTGAAGCTTTCTTT
CASSKNRVGTEAFF
>TRBD1|TRBV6-5|TRBJ2-7
TGTGCCAGCAGTGCGGACAGGGGGAACTACGAGCAGTACTTC
CASSADRGNYEQYF
>NA|TRBV7-8|TRBJ2-3
TGTGCCAGCAGCCACGGGAATGGGCTAGGAGATACGCAGTATTTT
CASSHGNGLGDTQYF
>TRBD2|TRBV6-5|TRBJ2-7
TGTGCCAGCAGCTCCTGGGGGGGTCTCCACGAGCAGTACTTC
CASSSWGGLHEQYF
>TRBD1|TRBV5-1|TRBJ1-1
TGCGCCAGCAGGCTACGTTACCCGGGACAGGATGATAAGAGAGTGCGCGCTTTCTTT
CASRLRYPGQDDKRVRAFF
>TRBD1|TRBV4-1|TRBJ2-2
TGCGCCAGCAGCCGGGACAGTAGGCCCGGGGAGCTGTTTTTT
CASSRDSRPGELFF
>TRBD1|TRBV7-2|TRBJ1-5
TGTGCCAGCAGCCCCTTAGGACAGGGCGAAAGTCAGCCCCAGCATTTT
CASSPLGQGESQPQHF
>TRBD2|TRBV12-5|TRBJ2-1
TGTGCTAGTGGTACGAGCCTCCTGACTAGCGGGGTCGACAATGAGCAGTTCTTC
CASGTSLLTSGVDNEQFF
>NA|TRBV7-9|TRBJ1-1
TGTGCCAGCAGCTTAGAAGGCCGTCCCGGGACACCCTTCTTT
CASSLEGRPGTPFF
>NA|TRBV19|TRBJ1-6
TGTGCCAGTAGTTCCCCGTGGGGAGGGGTCAAATCACCCCTCCACTTT
CASSSPWGGVKSPLHF
>NA|TRBV5-1|TRBJ2-5
TGCGCCAGCAGCTTGGCGGTGACAGAAGAGACCCAGTACTTC
CASSLAVTEETQYF
>NA|TRBV11-3|TRBJ1-1
TGTGCCAGCAGCTTAATCGTCACAGGGAACACTGAAGCTTTCTTT
CASSLIVTGNTEAFF
>TRBD2|TRBV2|TRBJ2-5
TGTGCCAGCAGTACCCGACTAGCGGGGGTCCAAGAGACCCAGTACTTC
CASSTRLAGVQETQYF
>TRBD1|TRBV4-1|TRBJ2-2
TGCGCCAGCAGCCAAGTACCGGGACAGGGGTCCGGGGAGCTGTTTTTT
CASSQVPGQGSGELFF
>NA|TRBV11-2|TRBJ2-1
TGTGCCAGCAGCTTATTCATGACTCGTGAGCAGTTCTTC
CASSLFMTREQFF
>NA|TRBV5-6|TRBJ1-6
TGTGCCAGCAGCTGGATGGGACACCTGGGAAATTCACCCCTCCACTTT
CASSWMGHLGNSPLHF
>TRBD2|TRBV6-6|TRBJ2-7
TGTGCCAGCAGCAAAGCGGGAGGGAAGTACGAGCAGTACTTC
CASSKAGGKYEQYF
>NA|TRBV5-1|TRBJ1-6
TGCGCCAGCAGCTTGGGAAATCTGCAGAATCTTCCACCCCTCCACTTT
CASSLGNLQNLPPLHF
>TRBD2|TRBV19|TRBJ2-5
TGTGCCAGTAGTATTGGACTAGCGGGGTTGTACCAAGAGACCCAGTACTTC
CASSIGLAGLYQETQYF
>NA|TRBV25-1|TRBJ2-5
TGTGCCAGCGCATGGGGGGGGGCCGGGGAGACCCAGTACTTC
CASAWGGAGETQYF
>TRBD1|TRBV7-2|TRBJ1-4
TGTGCCAGCAGCTCCCGACAGGGAGTCGCTGAAAAACTGTTTTTT
CASSSRQGVAEKLFF
>TRBD1|TRBV25-1|TRBJ2-5
TGTGCCAGCAGAAGTCCACAGGGGGCAGCGGAGACCCAGTACTTC
CASRSPQGAAETQYF
>NA|TRBV25-1|TRBJ1-5
TGTGCCAGCAAAGGGGGGGGTGAGCCCCAGCATTTT
CASKGGGEPQHF
>TRBD1|TRBV4-2|TRBJ1-5
TGTGCCAGCAGCCAAGGGGGACAGGGGCAGCCCCAGCATTTT
CASSQGGQGQPQHF
>NA|TRBV23-1|TRBJ1-5
TGCGCCAGCAGTCAATCAACGGAGGCAGGGGATAATCAGCCCCAGCATTTT
CASSQSTEAGDNQPQHF
>TRBD1|TRBV2|TRBJ1-6
TGTGCCAGCAGTGGACAGGGGATCTATAATTCACCCCTCCACTTT
CASSGQGIYNSPLHF
>NA|TRBV15|TRBJ1-4
TGTGCCACCAGCAGAGATCCTGCAACTAATGAAAAACTGTTTTTT
CATSRDPATNEKLFF
>TRBD1|TRBV6-5|TRBJ1-5
TGTGCCAGCAGTCCCGACAGGGCGTATCAGCCCCAGCATTTT
CASSPDRAYQPQHF
>NA|TRBV7-8|TRBJ1-2
TGTGCCAGCAGCTTACAGGGTCGAGATGGAGGCTACACCTTC
CASSLQGRDGGYTF
>NA|TRBV5-1|TRBJ1-5
TGCGCCAGCAGCTTGGCCCCAGACAGGTATGGTCCCCAGCATTTT
CASSLAPDRYGPQHF
>NA|TRBV15|TRBJ1-2
TGTGCCACCGGCCAAGGGGGGGCGCGTGGTCTTAGCCTGGTCTATGGCTACACCTTC
CATGQGGARGLSLVYGYTF
>TRBD1|TRBV5-6|TRBJ1-2
TGTGCCAGCAGCTCCCTACCAGGGGGCGCGAGCTATGGCTACACCTTC
CASSSLPGGASYGYTF
>TRBD1|TRBV29-1|TRBJ1-1
TGCAGCGGAAGGGGACAGTTGAACACTGAAGCTTTCTTT
CSGRGQLNTEAFF
>TRBD1|TRBV30|TRBJ1-2
TGTGCCTGGGAAAGGACAGGCCGTTTTCTCGGCTATGGCTACACCTTC
CAWERTGRFLGYGYTF
>TRBD1|TRBV6-1|TRBJ2-7
TGTGCCAGCAGTGAAGCACCCCCGGGACAGGGCTTCTCCTACGAGCAGTACTTC
CASSEAPPGQGFSYEQYF
>TRBD2|TRBV19|TRBJ2-3
TGTGCCAGTAGTATCCGGACTAGCGGGAACACAGATACGCAGTATTTT
CASSIRTSGNTDTQYF
>TRBD1|TRBV5-1|TRBJ2-7
TGCGCCAGCAGTCCCGGGACAGGGGGCTACGAGCAGTACTTC
CASSPGTGGYEQYF
>TRBD1|TRBV6-5|TRBJ1-1
TGTGCCAGCAGGAGGGACAGGGGGCTAGAGGCTTTCTTT
CASRRDRGLEAFF
>TRBD1|TRBV2|TRBJ2-7
TGTGCCAGCTCCGGGACAGCCGACCACGAGCAGTACTTC
CASSGTADHEQYF
>TRBD1|TRBV6-1|TRBJ1-2
TGTGCCAGCAGTCCTACGGGACAGGGAATCTATGGCTACACCTTC
CASSPTGQGIYGYTF
>NA|TRBV6-5|TRBJ2-5
TGTGCCAGCAGTTACTCCGGGGTAGAGACCCAGTACTTC
CASSYSGVETQYF
>NA|TRBV28|TRBJ1-5
TGTGCCAGCACCACAAACCCCTATCAGCCCCAGCATTTT
CASTTNPYQPQHF
>NA|TRBV6-6|TRBJ1-2
TGTGCCAGCAGTTTAGACAGATATGGCTACACCTTC
CASSLDRYGYTF
>TRBD1|TRBV5-1|TRBJ2-5
TGCGCCAGCAGCACCCCGACAGGGCGGCAAGAGACCCAGTACTTC
CASSTPTGRQETQYF
>TRBD2|TRBV7-9|TRBJ2-3
TGTGCCAGCAGCTCTACTACCACTAGCGGGACCCACACAGATACGCAGTATTTT
CASSSTTTSGTHTDTQYF
>TRBD1|TRBV9|TRBJ2-4
TGTGCCAGCAGCGTAGGGACAGGAGGTCACATTCAGTACTTC
CASSVGTGGHIQYF
>TRBD1|TRBV5-1|TRBJ1-4
TGCGCCAGCAGCTTGGACCGGGACAGGCTTCAATTTGGGGAACTGTTTTTT
CASSLDRDRLQFGELFF